This T cell receptor (beta chain) emerged from a study of blood T cell repertoires in COVID-19. The wider study: The samples span acute and convalescent COVID-19 from the United States, Italy and Spain. The analysed material was cDNA or gDNA that came from T cells, B-cell-depleted T cells, or PBMCs.

This clone occurred once. The same CDR3 can be traced to other DNA sequences in this sample. The assay was immunoSEQ multiplex PCR, and TCRdb's table has in-frame clones only and misses some. In the table there are approximately 90,000 clones, 65% to 80% of which are singletons. Material: peripheral blood. The sequence derives from a human donor in a cohort sampled during active COVID-19.

In DNA form, the CDR3 reads TGTGCCAGTAGTATCTCAGGGGGCAATGAGCAGTTCTTC. It translates to CASSISGGNEQFF. The chain combines TRBV19 with TRBJ2-1, with 7 bases matching TRBD1. The trim removed 3 bases at V and 6 bases at J, leaving 2 bases unmatched. In germline, CDR1 is LNHDA, CDR2 SQIVND (reference sequence). This CDR3 spans 13 amino acids.